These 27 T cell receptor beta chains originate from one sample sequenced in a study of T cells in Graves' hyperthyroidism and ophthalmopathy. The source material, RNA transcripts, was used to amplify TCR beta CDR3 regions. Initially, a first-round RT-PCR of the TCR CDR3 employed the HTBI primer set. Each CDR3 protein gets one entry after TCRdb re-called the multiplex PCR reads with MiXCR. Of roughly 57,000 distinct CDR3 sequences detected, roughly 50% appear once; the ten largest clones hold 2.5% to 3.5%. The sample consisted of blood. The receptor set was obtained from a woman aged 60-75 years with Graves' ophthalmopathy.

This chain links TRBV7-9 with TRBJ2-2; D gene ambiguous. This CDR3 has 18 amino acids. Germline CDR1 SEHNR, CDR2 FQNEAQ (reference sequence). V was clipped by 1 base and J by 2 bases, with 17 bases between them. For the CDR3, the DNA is TGTGCCAGCAGCTTAGGCCTCAGGATATCTGGAAACACCGGGGAGCTGTTTTTT. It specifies CASSLGLRISGNTGELFF.

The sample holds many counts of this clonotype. CDR3: CASSQEWTDGEKLFF. The CDR3 DNA reads TGTGCCAGCAGCCAAGAGTGGACAGATGGTGAAAAACTGTTTTTT. The V call is TRBV3-1, the J call TRBJ1-4; possible D gene TRBD1, 6 bases. Trimming pared 0 bases from V and 7 bases from J, leaving 12 bases between. The CDR3 extends over 15 amino acids. Germline CDR1 is LGHDT and CDR2 is YNNKEL (reference sequence).

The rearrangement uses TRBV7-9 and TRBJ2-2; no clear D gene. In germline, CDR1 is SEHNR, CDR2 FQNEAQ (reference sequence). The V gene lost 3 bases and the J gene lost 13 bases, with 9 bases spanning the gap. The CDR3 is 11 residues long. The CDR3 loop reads CASSFMMGLFF. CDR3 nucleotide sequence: TGTGCCAGCAGCTTTATGATGGGGCTGTTTTTT. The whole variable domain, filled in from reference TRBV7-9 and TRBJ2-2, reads DTGVSQNPRHKITKRGQNVTFRCDPISEHNRLYWYRQTLGQGPEFLTYFQNEAQLEKSRLLSDRFSAERPKGSFSTLEIQRTEQGDSAMYLCASSFMMGLFFGEGSRLTVL.

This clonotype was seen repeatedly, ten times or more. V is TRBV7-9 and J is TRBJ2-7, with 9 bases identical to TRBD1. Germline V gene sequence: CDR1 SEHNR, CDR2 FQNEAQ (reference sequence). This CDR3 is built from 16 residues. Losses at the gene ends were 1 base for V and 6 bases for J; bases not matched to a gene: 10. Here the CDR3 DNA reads TGTGCCAGCAGCTTAGTTCCGGGACAGGGTTTAGTCGAGCAGTACTTC. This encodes CASSLVPGQGLVEQYF. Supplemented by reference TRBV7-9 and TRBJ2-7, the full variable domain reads DTGVSQNPRHKITKRGQNVTFRCDPISEHNRLYWYRQTLGQGPEFLTYFQNEAQLEKSRLLSDRFSAERPKGSFSTLEIQRTEQGDSAMYLCASSLVPGQGLVEQYFGPGTRLTVT.

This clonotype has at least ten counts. CDR3 residues: CASSYRGTEQETQYF. CDR3 sequence (DNA): TGTGCCAGCAGTTACCGAGGGACAGAACAAGAGACCCAGTACTTC. V gene TRBV6-5 combines with J gene TRBJ2-5, with 7 bases lining up with TRBD1. Germline values: CDR1 MNHEY, CDR2 SVGAGI. The CDR3 has 15 residues. The J segment lost 2 bases and the V segment lost 2 bases, leaving 5 bases of the junction unmatched.

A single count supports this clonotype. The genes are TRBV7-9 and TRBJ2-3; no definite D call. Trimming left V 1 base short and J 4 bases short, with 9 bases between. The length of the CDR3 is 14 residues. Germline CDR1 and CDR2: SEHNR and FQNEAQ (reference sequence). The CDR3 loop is CASSLVQTPDTQYF. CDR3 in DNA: TGTGCCAGCAGCTTAGTCCAGACCCCAGATACGCAGTATTTT. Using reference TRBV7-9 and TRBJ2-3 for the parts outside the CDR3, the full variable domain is DTGVSQNPRHKITKRGQNVTFRCDPISEHNRLYWYRQTLGQGPEFLTYFQNEAQLEKSRLLSDRFSAERPKGSFSTLEIQRTEQGDSAMYLCASSLVQTPDTQYFGPGTRLTVL.

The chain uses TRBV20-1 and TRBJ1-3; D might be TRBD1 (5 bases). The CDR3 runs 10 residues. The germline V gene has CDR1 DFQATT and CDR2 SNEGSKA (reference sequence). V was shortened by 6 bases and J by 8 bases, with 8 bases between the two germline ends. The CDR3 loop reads CSARGDTIYF. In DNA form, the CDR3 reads TGCAGTGCCCGGGGCGACACCATATATTTT.

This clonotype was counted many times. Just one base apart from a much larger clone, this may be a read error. The CDR3 coding sequence is TGCAGTGCCCCTCCCCGGACTAGCGCCCTCCGGGGGACCCAGTACTTC. Encoded protein: CSAPPRTSALRGTQYF. This chain links TRBV20-1 with TRBJ2-5, with 9 bases aligning to TRBD2. J gave up 7 bases and V 6 bases, and 18 bases lay outside the gene matches. Germline V gives CDR1 DFQATT, CDR2 SNEGSKA (reference sequence). The CDR3 extends over 16 amino acids.

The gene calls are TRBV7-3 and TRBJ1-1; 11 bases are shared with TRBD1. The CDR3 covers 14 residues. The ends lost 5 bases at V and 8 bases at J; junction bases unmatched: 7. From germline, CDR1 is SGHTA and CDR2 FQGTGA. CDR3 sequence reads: CASSPDGQGAEAFF. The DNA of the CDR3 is TGTGCCAGCAGCCCCGATGGACAGGGGGCAGAAGCTTTCTTT.

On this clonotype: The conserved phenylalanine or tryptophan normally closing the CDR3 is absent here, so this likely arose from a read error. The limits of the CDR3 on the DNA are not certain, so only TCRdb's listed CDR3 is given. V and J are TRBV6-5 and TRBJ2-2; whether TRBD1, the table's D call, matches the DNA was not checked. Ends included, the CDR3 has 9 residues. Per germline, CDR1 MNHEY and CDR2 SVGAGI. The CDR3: CASSTTRGL.

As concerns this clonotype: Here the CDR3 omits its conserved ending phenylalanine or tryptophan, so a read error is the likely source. The CDR3 DNA reads as TGCGCCAGCAGCTACGACACCCCTTACAAGCAGTACCTT. This gives the protein CASSYDTPYKQYL. The chain employs TRBV5-1 and TRBJ2-7; no definite D call. The CDR3 has 13 amino acids. V was cut by 3 bases and J by 8 bases, with 15 bases left in between. From germline, CDR1 is SGHRS and CDR2 YFSETQ.

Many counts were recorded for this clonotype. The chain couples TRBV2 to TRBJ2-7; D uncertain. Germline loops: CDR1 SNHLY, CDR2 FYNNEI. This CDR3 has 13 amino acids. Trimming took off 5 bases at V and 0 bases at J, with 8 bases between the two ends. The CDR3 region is CASSLDLSYEQYF. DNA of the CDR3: TGTGCCAGCAGTTTGGACCTCTCCTACGAGCAGTACTTC.

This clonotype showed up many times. CDR3 region: CASSPRQEPRYEQYF. CDR3 sequence (DNA): TGTGCCAGCAGCCCCCGGCAGGAACCCCGCTACGAGCAGTACTTC. V and J are TRBV13 and TRBJ2-7; D is undetermined. The CDR3 totals 15 residues. Trimming took off 5 bases at V and 3 bases at J, with 17 bases between the two ends. Looked up from germline, CDR1 is PRHDT and CDR2 is FYEKMQ (reference sequence).

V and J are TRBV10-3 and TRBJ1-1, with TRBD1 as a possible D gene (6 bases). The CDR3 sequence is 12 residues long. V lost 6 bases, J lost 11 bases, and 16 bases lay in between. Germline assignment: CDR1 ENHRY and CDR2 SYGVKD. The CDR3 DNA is TGTGCCATCAGGGCAGGGGACAAGAGGGCTTTCTTT. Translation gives CAIRAGDKRAFF.

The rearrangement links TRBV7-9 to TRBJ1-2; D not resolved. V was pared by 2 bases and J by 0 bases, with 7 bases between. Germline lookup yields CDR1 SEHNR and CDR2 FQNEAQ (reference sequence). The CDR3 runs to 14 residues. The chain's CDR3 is CASSLMGTNYGYTF. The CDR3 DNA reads TGTGCCAGCAGCTTAATGGGAACTAACTATGGCTACACCTTC.

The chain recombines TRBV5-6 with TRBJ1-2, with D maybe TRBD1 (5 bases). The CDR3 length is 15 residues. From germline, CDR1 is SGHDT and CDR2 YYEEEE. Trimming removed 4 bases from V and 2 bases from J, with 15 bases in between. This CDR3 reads CASSRTMGLNYGYTF. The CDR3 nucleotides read TGTGCCAGCAGCAGAACCATGGGGCTGAACTATGGCTACACCTTC.

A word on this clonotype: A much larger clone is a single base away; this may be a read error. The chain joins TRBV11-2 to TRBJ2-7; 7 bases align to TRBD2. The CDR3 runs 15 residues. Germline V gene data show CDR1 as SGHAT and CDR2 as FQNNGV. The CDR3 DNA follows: TGTGCCCGCAGCTTAGTTGGCGGGAGTGTGTACGAGCAGTACTTC. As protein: CARSLVGGSVYEQYF.

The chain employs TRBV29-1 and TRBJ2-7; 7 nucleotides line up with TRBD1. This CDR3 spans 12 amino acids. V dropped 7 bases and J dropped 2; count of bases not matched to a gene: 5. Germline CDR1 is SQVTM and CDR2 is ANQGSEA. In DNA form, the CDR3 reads TGCAGCGCCAAACAGGGGCCCTACGAGCAGTACTTC. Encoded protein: CSAKQGPYEQYF.

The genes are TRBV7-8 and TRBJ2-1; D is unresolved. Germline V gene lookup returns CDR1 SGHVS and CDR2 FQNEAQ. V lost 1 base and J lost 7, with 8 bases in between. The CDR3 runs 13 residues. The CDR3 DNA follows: TGTGCCAGCAGCTTAGGACGAGTAAATGAGCAGTTCTTC. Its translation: CASSLGRVNEQFF.

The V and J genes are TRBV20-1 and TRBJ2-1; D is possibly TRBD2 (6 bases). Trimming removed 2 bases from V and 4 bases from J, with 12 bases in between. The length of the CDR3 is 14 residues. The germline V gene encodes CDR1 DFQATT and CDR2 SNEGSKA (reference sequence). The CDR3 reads CSARPPGTYNEQFF. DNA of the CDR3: TGCAGTGCTAGACCTCCCGGGACTTACAATGAGCAGTTCTTC.

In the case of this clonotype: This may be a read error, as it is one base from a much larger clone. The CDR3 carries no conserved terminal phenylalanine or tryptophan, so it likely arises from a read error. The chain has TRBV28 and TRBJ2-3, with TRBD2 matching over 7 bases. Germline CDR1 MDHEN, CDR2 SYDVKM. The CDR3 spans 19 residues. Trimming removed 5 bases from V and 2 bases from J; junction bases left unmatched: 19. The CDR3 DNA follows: TGTGCCAGCAGTGACCGATCGTGGGAGGGCCGTCGATTCACAGATACGCAGTATTCT. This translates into CASSDRSWEGRRFTDTQYS.

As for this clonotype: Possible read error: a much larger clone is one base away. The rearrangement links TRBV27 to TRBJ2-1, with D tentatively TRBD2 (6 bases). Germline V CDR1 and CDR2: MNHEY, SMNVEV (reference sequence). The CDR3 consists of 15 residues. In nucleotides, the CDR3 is TGTGCCGGCAGTTTTAGGCTAGCGTCCTACAATGAGCAGTTCTTC. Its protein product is CAGSFRLASYNEQFF.

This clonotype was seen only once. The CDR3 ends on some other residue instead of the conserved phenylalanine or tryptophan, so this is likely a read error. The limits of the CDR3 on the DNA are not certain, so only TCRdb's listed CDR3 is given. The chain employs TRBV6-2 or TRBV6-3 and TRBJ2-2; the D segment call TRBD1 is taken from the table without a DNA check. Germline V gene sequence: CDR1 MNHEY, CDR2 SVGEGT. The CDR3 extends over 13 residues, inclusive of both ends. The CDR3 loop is CATRTTNTGELLA.

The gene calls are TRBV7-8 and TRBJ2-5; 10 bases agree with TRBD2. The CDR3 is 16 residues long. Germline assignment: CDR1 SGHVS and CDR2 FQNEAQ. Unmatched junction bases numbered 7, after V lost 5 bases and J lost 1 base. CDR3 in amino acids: CASSRGPSGGQETQYF. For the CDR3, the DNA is TGTGCCAGCAGCCGGGGGCCTAGCGGGGGCCAAGAGACCCAGTACTTC.

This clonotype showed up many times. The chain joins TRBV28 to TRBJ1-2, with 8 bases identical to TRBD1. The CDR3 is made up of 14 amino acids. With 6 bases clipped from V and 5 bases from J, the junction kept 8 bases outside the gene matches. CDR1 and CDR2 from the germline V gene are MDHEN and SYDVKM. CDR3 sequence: CASRSGTGFYGYTF. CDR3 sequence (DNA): TGTGCCAGCAGATCCGGGACAGGCTTTTATGGCTACACCTTC.

The CDR3 region has the DNA TGTGCCAGTAGTATGGGGTTCGCGAACACCGGGGAGCTGTTTTTT. Protein: CASSMGFANTGELFF. The gene calls are TRBV19 and TRBJ2-2; D is uncertain. CDR1 is LNHDA and CDR2 is SQIVND in the germline V gene (reference sequence). Trimming pared 3 bases from V and 0 bases from J, leaving 8 bases between. This CDR3 spans 15 amino acids. The entire variable domain, with the rest obtained from reference TRBV19 and TRBJ2-2, is as follows: DGGITQSPKYLFRKEGQNVTLSCEQNLNHDAMYWYRQDPGQGLRLIYYSQIVNDFQKGDIAEGYSVSREKKESFPLTVTSAQKNPTAFYLCASSMGFANTGELFFGEGSRLTVL.

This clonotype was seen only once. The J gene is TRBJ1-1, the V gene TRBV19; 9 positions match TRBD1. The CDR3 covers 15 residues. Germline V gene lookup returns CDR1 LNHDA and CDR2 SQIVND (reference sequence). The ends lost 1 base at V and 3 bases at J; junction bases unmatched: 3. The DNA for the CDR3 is TGTGCCAGTAGTATAGGGGACAGGGAGGACACTGAAGCTTTCTTT. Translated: CASSIGDREDTEAFF. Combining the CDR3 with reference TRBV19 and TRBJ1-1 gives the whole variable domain DGGITQSPKYLFRKEGQNVTLSCEQNLNHDAMYWYRQDPGQGLRLIYYSQIVNDFQKGDIAEGYSVSREKKESFPLTVTSAQKNPTAFYLCASSIGDREDTEAFFGQGTRLTVV.